The rows below give T cell receptor beta chains drawn from one sample of a study of post-analysis software for immune sequencing data. Each CDR3 protein gets one entry after TCRdb re-called the PCR reads with MiXCR. The table records about 540,000 distinct CDR3 sequences, under 40% of them present only once. The sample comprised blood. Receptors were obtained from a girl aged 2-17 years with multiple sclerosis. Each CDR3 is given with its conserved first and last residue. The order of the fields is V gene, D gene, clone size, J gene, CDR3 DNA, CDR3 protein. The D gene is left open where the match is weak. Clone size appears in some rows only: once, few, many, or a class for an expanded clone.

v_gene: TRBV29-1
d_gene: TRBD1
abundance: few
j_gene: TRBJ1-2
CDR3nt: TGCAGCGTTGAAGATTATAACAGGGGGCGCGGGGCTAACTATGGCTACACCTTC
CDR3aa: CSVEDYNRGRGANYGYTF

v_gene: TRBV29-1
d_gene: .
abundance: few
j_gene: TRBJ1-1
CDR3nt: TGCAGCGGGACCCTCAGGGCCCTGAACACTGAAGCTTTCTTT
CDR3aa: CSGTLRALNTEAFF

v_gene: TRBV5-1
d_gene: .
abundance: few
j_gene: TRBJ2-3
CDR3nt: TGCGCCAGCAGCTTAACCCAGGGGGGGAGCACAGATACGCAGTATTTT
CDR3aa: CASSLTQGGSTDTQYF

v_gene: TRBV29-1
d_gene: .
abundance: .
j_gene: TRBJ1-1
CDR3nt: TGCAGCGTTGAATTGGACCGGGGAGGTGAAGCTTTCTTT
CDR3aa: CSVELDRGGEAFF

v_gene: TRBV5-1
d_gene: TRBD2
abundance: .
j_gene: TRBJ2-5
CDR3nt: TGCGCCAGCAGCTTGGCCAGCGGGGGAGTTCAAGAGACCCGGTACTTC
CDR3aa: CASSLASGGVQETRYF

v_gene: TRBV20-1
d_gene: .
abundance: .
j_gene: TRBJ1-5
CDR3nt: TGCAGTGCCAGCAGGGTCAATCAGCCCCAGCATTTT
CDR3aa: CSASRVNQPQHF

v_gene: TRBV6-6
d_gene: .
abundance: .
j_gene: TRBJ1-6
CDR3nt: TGTGCCAGCAGTCAGACTCTCGGGAGGAATAATTCACCCCTCCACTTT
CDR3aa: CASSQTLGRNNSPLHF

v_gene: TRBV28
d_gene: .
abundance: .
j_gene: TRBJ2-5
CDR3nt: TGTGCCTGCAGTTTAGGCCCGACGGAGAAAGAGACCCAGTACTTC
CDR3aa: CACSLGPTEKETQYF

v_gene: TRBV20-1
d_gene: .
abundance: few
j_gene: TRBJ1-1
CDR3nt: TGCAGTGCTAGAGATCTACCAGGTCTGAACACTGAAGCTTTCTTT
CDR3aa: CSARDLPGLNTEAFF

v_gene: TRBV20-1
d_gene: .
abundance: few
j_gene: TRBJ1-1
CDR3nt: TGCAGTGCTAGAGCGAATTGGGGGAGCACTGAAGCTTTCTTT
CDR3aa: CSARANWGSTEAFF

v_gene: TRBV7-9
d_gene: .
abundance: .
j_gene: TRBJ2-5
CDR3nt: TGTGCCAGCAGCTTTCAAGGGCACGGGACCCAGTACTTC
CDR3aa: CASSFQGHGTQYF

v_gene: TRBV7-9
d_gene: .
abundance: .
j_gene: TRBJ2-1
CDR3nt: TGTGCCAGCAGCTCCGGACGGAAGAATGAGCAGTTCTTC
CDR3aa: CASSSGRKNEQFF

v_gene: TRBV7-9
d_gene: .
abundance: .
j_gene: TRBJ2-1
CDR3nt: TGTGCCAGCAGCAGGACAAGGTTTTACAATGAGCAGTTCTTC
CDR3aa: CASSRTRFYNEQFF

v_gene: TRBV24-1
d_gene: .
abundance: few
j_gene: TRBJ2-5
CDR3nt: TGTGCCACCAGTGATTTAGGCCTGACACAAGAGACCCAGTACTTC
CDR3aa: CATSDLGLTQETQYF

v_gene: TRBV5-6
d_gene: TRBD1
abundance: few
j_gene: TRBJ1-2
CDR3nt: TGTGCCAGCAGCTTGGCCGGAACAGGGGAAGTCTATGGCTACACCTTC
CDR3aa: CASSLAGTGEVYGYTF

v_gene: TRBV15
d_gene: TRBD1
abundance: .
j_gene: TRBJ1-5
CDR3nt: TGTGCCGCTGGACAGGGAGAGGGCAATCAGCCCCAGCATTTT
CDR3aa: CAAGQGEGNQPQHF

v_gene: TRBV29-1
d_gene: .
abundance: .
j_gene: TRBJ1-2
CDR3nt: TGCAGCGTTGATCAGGGAAGGAACTATGGCTACACCTTC
CDR3aa: CSVDQGRNYGYTF

v_gene: TRBV7-9
d_gene: TRBD1
abundance: .
j_gene: TRBJ1-2
CDR3nt: TGTGCCAGCAGCCGACAGGGGGCGTTGGGCTATGGCTACACCTTC
CDR3aa: CASSRQGALGYGYTF

v_gene: TRBV11-2
d_gene: TRBD2
abundance: .
j_gene: TRBJ2-1
CDR3nt: TGTGCCAGCAGCCAATATGGGTGGGTAGCGGGGACCTCAGGCCCCTACAATGAGCAGTTCTTC
CDR3aa: CASSQYGWVAGTSGPYNEQFF

v_gene: TRBV14
d_gene: .
abundance: .
j_gene: TRBJ2-3
CDR3nt: TGTGCCAGCAGCCATCATGACACAGATACGCAGTATTTT
CDR3aa: CASSHHDTDTQYF

v_gene: TRBV12-3/TRBV12-4
d_gene: .
abundance: many
j_gene: TRBJ2-3
CDR3nt: TGTGCCAGCAGCCCCGGCCAGGGAGGCACAGATACGCAGTATTTT
CDR3aa: CASSPGQGGTDTQYF

v_gene: TRBV7-8
d_gene: .
abundance: .
j_gene: TRBJ1-5
CDR3nt: TGTGCCAGCAGCTTAGAGGGCCATAGCAATCAGCCCCAGCATTTT
CDR3aa: CASSLEGHSNQPQHF

v_gene: TRBV13
d_gene: TRBD2
abundance: .
j_gene: TRBJ2-3
CDR3nt: TGTGCCAGCAGCTTTAGCGGGGGGGGAGATACGCAGTATTTT
CDR3aa: CASSFSGGGDTQYF

v_gene: TRBV29-1
d_gene: .
abundance: .
j_gene: TRBJ2-1
CDR3nt: TGCAGCGCCGGCGTCGGCTCCCTCCTCAATGAGCAGTTCTTC
CDR3aa: CSAGVGSLLNEQFF

v_gene: TRBV28
d_gene: .
abundance: .
j_gene: TRBJ2-5
CDR3nt: TGTGCCAGCAGTTTTACTGGAATGGGAGAGACCCAGTACTTC
CDR3aa: CASSFTGMGETQYF

v_gene: TRBV11-2
d_gene: .
abundance: .
j_gene: TRBJ2-2
CDR3nt: TGTGCCAGCAGCTTAGGTCACAGGAACACCGGGGAGCTGTTTTTT
CDR3aa: CASSLGHRNTGELFF

v_gene: TRBV7-2
d_gene: .
abundance: .
j_gene: TRBJ1-2
CDR3nt: TGTGCCAGCAGCTGGACCGCAGGGATTAGTAACTATGGCTACACCTTC
CDR3aa: CASSWTAGISNYGYTF

v_gene: TRBV29-1
d_gene: TRBD1
abundance: .
j_gene: TRBJ1-4
CDR3nt: TGCAGCGTGGCTCGACAGGGCGGCTATGAAAAACTGTTTTTT
CDR3aa: CSVARQGGYEKLFF

v_gene: TRBV7-9
d_gene: TRBD2
abundance: .
j_gene: TRBJ2-2
CDR3nt: TGTGCCAGCAGCTTTCCTAGCGGGGGGCCTAACACCGGGGAGCTGTTTTTT
CDR3aa: CASSFPSGGPNTGELFF

v_gene: TRBV29-1
d_gene: TRBD1
abundance: few
j_gene: TRBJ1-2
CDR3nt: TGCAGCGTTCCGGGACAGAGCTACTATGGCTACACCTTC
CDR3aa: CSVPGQSYYGYTF

v_gene: TRBV20-1
d_gene: .
abundance: few
j_gene: TRBJ2-1
CDR3nt: TGCAGTGCTAGGCCCGGACAGCATTACAATGAGCAGTTCTTC
CDR3aa: CSARPGQHYNEQFF

v_gene: TRBV4-3
d_gene: .
abundance: .
j_gene: TRBJ2-3
CDR3nt: TGCGCCAGCAGCCAAGCGCAGCATTACACAGATACGCAGTATTTT
CDR3aa: CASSQAQHYTDTQYF

v_gene: TRBV20-1
d_gene: .
abundance: .
j_gene: TRBJ1-5
CDR3nt: TGCAGTGCTATGGGGGTACAGGTTGACAGCAATCAGCCCCAGCATTTT
CDR3aa: CSAMGVQVDSNQPQHF

v_gene: TRBV6-6
d_gene: TRBD2
abundance: few
j_gene: TRBJ2-7
CDR3nt: TGTGCCAGCAGTCCTAGAAGCGGGGGGACCACCTACGAGCAGTACTTC
CDR3aa: CASSPRSGGTTYEQYF

v_gene: TRBV5-1
d_gene: TRBD1
abundance: .
j_gene: TRBJ1-2
CDR3nt: TGCGCCAGCAGCCCTGCCGGGACAGAAGCCTGGGGCGGCTACACCTTC
CDR3aa: CASSPAGTEAWGGYTF

v_gene: TRBV7-8
d_gene: .
abundance: few
j_gene: TRBJ2-1
CDR3nt: TGTGCCAGCAGCACCATCTCGGGGGGCCCCTACAATGAGCAGTTCTTC
CDR3aa: CASSTISGGPYNEQFF

v_gene: TRBV20-1
d_gene: TRBD2
abundance: few
j_gene: TRBJ2-1
CDR3nt: TGCAGTGCTAGAGAGCCTGGACTAGCGGGGGGGCGTGATGAGCAGTTCTTC
CDR3aa: CSAREPGLAGGRDEQFF

v_gene: TRBV6-5
d_gene: TRBD1
abundance: .
j_gene: TRBJ1-2
CDR3nt: TGTGCCAGCAGCGCCCCAGGGGGCAACTATGGCTACACCTTC
CDR3aa: CASSAPGGNYGYTF

v_gene: TRBV11-2
d_gene: TRBD1
abundance: .
j_gene: TRBJ2-7
CDR3nt: TGTGCCAGCAGCCCTGGACAGGTCCGTCTCTACGAGCAGTACTTC
CDR3aa: CASSPGQVRLYEQYF

v_gene: TRBV12-3/TRBV12-4
d_gene: .
abundance: .
j_gene: TRBJ2-1
CDR3nt: TGTGCCAGCAGTTTAAAGGGGTCCGAAGGGCAGTTCTTC
CDR3aa: CASSLKGSEGQFF

v_gene: TRBV4-1
d_gene: .
abundance: .
j_gene: TRBJ1-2
CDR3nt: TGCGCCAGCAGCTTTGGCCGTGGCTACACCTTC
CDR3aa: CASSFGRGYTF

v_gene: TRBV6-6
d_gene: .
abundance: .
j_gene: TRBJ2-7
CDR3nt: TGTGCCAGCAGCTCGGGGATCCGGGACGCCTACGAGCAGTACTTC
CDR3aa: CASSSGIRDAYEQYF

v_gene: TRBV5-1
d_gene: .
abundance: few
j_gene: TRBJ2-3
CDR3nt: TGCGCCAGCAGCGTGGACAGCCGAGGCACGCAGTATTTT
CDR3aa: CASSVDSRGTQYF

v_gene: TRBV18
d_gene: .
abundance: .
j_gene: TRBJ2-5
CDR3nt: TGTGCCAGCTCACCCCAGCGCGCGGAGACCCGGTACTTC
CDR3aa: CASSPQRAETRYF

v_gene: TRBV6-5
d_gene: TRBD1
abundance: .
j_gene: TRBJ1-2
CDR3nt: TGTGCCAGCAGTTACTCGAGGGGACAGGGGCTTTCTGGCTACACCTTC
CDR3aa: CASSYSRGQGLSGYTF

v_gene: TRBV13
d_gene: .
abundance: .
j_gene: TRBJ1-4
CDR3nt: TGTGCCAGCAGCTTAGGAAGGACGGGGTGGACAACTAATGAAAAACTGTTTTTT
CDR3aa: CASSLGRTGWTTNEKLFF

v_gene: TRBV4-1
d_gene: .
abundance: .
j_gene: TRBJ2-7
CDR3nt: TGCGCCAGCAGCCAAGGCGTGGGGACCGGGGTCTACGAGCAGTACTTC
CDR3aa: CASSQGVGTGVYEQYF

v_gene: TRBV27
d_gene: .
abundance: .
j_gene: TRBJ1-2
CDR3nt: TGTGCCAGCAGCCCCCGGGGCAATTCCCCGCTTAACTATGGCTACACCTTC
CDR3aa: CASSPRGNSPLNYGYTF

v_gene: TRBV7-2
d_gene: .
abundance: few
j_gene: TRBJ1-2
CDR3nt: TGTGCCAGCTTACGTTTGGTGCTCTATGGCTACACCTTC
CDR3aa: CASLRLVLYGYTF

v_gene: TRBV12-3/TRBV12-4
d_gene: .
abundance: .
j_gene: TRBJ1-1
CDR3nt: TGTGCCAGCATCGGAGTCATGAACACTGAAGCTTTCTTT
CDR3aa: CASIGVMNTEAFF

v_gene: TRBV10-3
d_gene: TRBD1
abundance: many
j_gene: TRBJ2-7
CDR3nt: TGTGCCATCAGTATCGGGACAGGGAACTCCTACGAGCAGTACTTC
CDR3aa: CAISIGTGNSYEQYF

v_gene: TRBV28
d_gene: .
abundance: few
j_gene: TRBJ1-2
CDR3nt: TGTGCCAGCAGTTCCTGGGGGTCGGGGGCGATCTTCTATGGCTACACCTTC
CDR3aa: CASSSWGSGAIFYGYTF

v_gene: TRBV5-1
d_gene: TRBD1
abundance: .
j_gene: TRBJ2-3
CDR3nt: TGCGCCAGCAGCTTAATGGACAGGAGAAGCGGAGATACGCAGTATTTT
CDR3aa: CASSLMDRRSGDTQYF

v_gene: TRBV12-3/TRBV12-4
d_gene: .
abundance: few
j_gene: TRBJ1-2
CDR3nt: TGTGCCAGCAGCAGACAGCAAACTGATGGCTACACCTTC
CDR3aa: CASSRQQTDGYTF

v_gene: TRBV29-1
d_gene: .
abundance: .
j_gene: TRBJ1-5
CDR3nt: TGCAGCGTTGAGTCGTCAGGATTCAATCAGCCCCAGCATTTT
CDR3aa: CSVESSGFNQPQHF